In this sample, the clone carrying this T cell receptor (beta chain) turned up a few times. What it binds is not known. This sample is drawn from a study of T cells in Graves' hyperthyroidism and ophthalmopathy. Researchers took RNA transcripts and amplified the TCR beta CDR3 regions from them. RT-PCR in the first round (using the HTBI primer set) targeted the TCR CDR3. TCRdb fed the multiplex PCR reads into MiXCR, producing one record per CDR3 protein. The repertoire consists of about 640,000 distinct CDR3 sequences, with about 45% occurring once and the leading ten covering less than 9.5%. Patients were excluded because of uncontrolled infection, other autoimmune disease, pregnancy or lactation. This CDR3 contains 18 residues. The V end was cut by 5 bases, the J end by 1 base, with 23 bases between. The germline gives CDR1 SEHNR, CDR2 FQNEAQ (reference sequence). Study-level points and caveats: Most clonotypes expanded in the thyroid (above 0.001) were also present in blood.

Source material: peripheral blood or thyroid tissue (not recorded which). This receptor was taken from an adult man with Graves' disease, either hyperthyroidism or ophthalmopathy (not recorded which). This chain uses TRBV7-9 with TRBJ1-2, with no clear D. The CDR3 coding sequence is TGTGCCAGCAGCGATAAATTTAAGGCAGAGGATGATAACTATGGCTACACCTTC. Amino acids: CASSDKFKAEDDNYGYTF.